Shown below are 23 T cell receptor beta chains from a single sample sequenced in a study of radiotherapy plus CTLA-4 blockade in lung cancer. Assay: immunoSEQ multiplex PCR; the TCRdb copy retains only in-frame clones and omits some. The repertoire holds about 28,000 clones, with 79% as singletons. The specimen comprised peripheral blood, sampled from a patient treated with radiotherapy plus ipilimumab. These receptors were taken from a human donor with non-small cell lung cancer that progressed on radiotherapy plus ipilimumab.

A single count supports this clone. The chain joins TRBV28 to TRBJ2-5; 7 nucleotides line up with TRBD1. V lost 5 bases, J lost 1 base, and 16 bases stayed unmatched. The CDR3 runs 18 residues. Germline assignment: CDR1 MDHEN and CDR2 SYDVKM. The CDR3 here is CASSISGTAVNLQETQYF. The CDR3 DNA reads TGTGCCAGCAGTATATCGGGGACAGCCGTCAATCTCCAAGAGACCCAGTACTTC. The full variable domain, in which reference TRBV28 and TRBJ2-5 provide the parts outside the CDR3, is DVKVTQSSRYLVKRTGEKVFLECVQDMDHENMFWYRQDPGLGLRLIYFSYDVKMKEKGDIPEGYSVSREKKERFSLILESASTNQTSMYLCASSISGTAVNLQETQYFGPGTRLLVL.

The chain carries TRBV15 and TRBJ1-1; 8 bases align to TRBD1. Losses at the gene ends were 3 bases for V and 6 bases for J; bases not matched to a gene: 9. The length of the CDR3 is 15 residues. From germline, CDR1 is LNHNV and CDR2 YYDKDF (reference sequence). DNA of the CDR3: TGTGCCACCAGCAGCCGGGACAGGAGATTGTCTGAAGCTTTCTTT. It yields the protein CATSSRDRRLSEAFF.

This clone was counted between two and nine times. CDR3 in amino acids: CAISESTGVRGTEAFF. The CDR3 DNA reads TGTGCCATCAGTGAGTCAACAGGGGTCCGTGGCACTGAAGCTTTCTTT. V usage is TRBV10-3 and J usage is TRBJ1-1; 7 nucleotides match TRBD1. J was trimmed by 4 bases and V by 0 bases; bases with no gene match: 8. The CDR3 has 16 residues. Per germline, CDR1 ENHRY and CDR2 SYGVKD.

This chain links TRBV6-5 with TRBJ2-1; 10 nucleotides match TRBD2. The CDR3 is 15 amino acids. Per the germline V gene, CDR1 is MNHEY and CDR2 is SVGAGI. Trimming removed 7 bases from V and 7 bases from J; junction bases left unmatched: 10. CDR3: CASNKREGVGNEQFF. The CDR3 DNA sequence: TGTGCCAGCAATAAGCGGGAGGGCGTTGGTAATGAGCAGTTCTTC.

Note on this clone: The sample has other DNA sequences that encode this CDR3 too. This sequence joins TRBV11-3 and TRBJ2-3; D is unresolved. Germline CDR1 and CDR2: SGHNT and YENEEA. Trimming removed 3 bases at V and 10 bases at J, with 14 bases between. The CDR3 runs 13 residues. The DNA of the CDR3 is TGTGCCAGCAGCTTGGGAAGTCAGGACCCGCAGTATTTT. Its protein product is CASSLGSQDPQYF.

This clone has just a few counts. This CDR3 reads CASTGVHSYEQYF. The CDR3 DNA reads as TGTGCCAGCACTGGGGTTCACTCCTACGAGCAGTACTTC. The V call is TRBV2, the J call TRBJ2-7; no firm D call. CDR3 size: 13 residues. Germline loops: CDR1 SNHLY, CDR2 FYNNEI. With 7 bases removed from V and 0 bases from J, the gap between germline ends came to 10 bases.

This chain joins TRBV11-2 and TRBJ2-1; 7 nucleotides match TRBD1. The CDR3 covers 16 residues. Germline values: CDR1 SGHAT, CDR2 FQNNGV. Trimming removed 4 bases from V and 0 bases from J; junction bases left unmatched: 6. Written as DNA, the CDR3 is TGTGCCAGCAGCTCTTTTGACAGGGACTCCTACAATGAGCAGTTCTTC. Translation: CASSSFDRDSYNEQFF.

The V call is TRBV27, the J call TRBJ2-7; 8 positions agree with TRBD1. The CDR3 has 15 residues. The V segment lost 0 bases and the J segment 3 bases; nucleotides outside the gene matches: 4. CDR1 and CDR2 (germline): MNHEY, SMNVEV (reference sequence). The CDR3 region is CASSLSGTGSYEQYF. In DNA, the CDR3 is TGTGCCAGCAGTTTATCCGGGACAGGAAGCTACGAGCAGTACTTC.

V is TRBV7-2 and J is TRBJ2-5; TRBD2 matches at 10 bases. This CDR3 is 15 amino acids long. Trimming at V came to 0 bases and at J to 7 bases, leaving 5 bases not matched to a gene. The germline gives CDR1 SGHTA, CDR2 FQGNSA. DNA for the CDR3: TGTGCCAGCAGCTTAGCGGAGGCTAGCGGGGGGACCCAGTACTTC. It yields the protein CASSLAEASGGTQYF.

The rearrangement links TRBV6-5 to TRBJ2-7, with D perhaps assigned TRBD1 or TRBD2 (5 bases each). The CDR3 totals 13 residues. V shed 8 bases and J shed 2 bases, with 13 bases lying between them. Germline CDR1 and CDR2: MNHEY and SVGAGI. CDR3 sequence (DNA): TGTGCCAGCGGGGGATGGGGACCCTACGAGCAGTACTTC. This translates into CASGGWGPYEQYF.

This clone appeared a few times. The chain is built from TRBV5-6 and TRBJ1-5, with a possible D match to TRBD1 (5 bases). CDR1 and CDR2 from the germline V gene are SGHDT and YYEEEE. The CDR3 totals 16 residues. V gave up 1 base and J gave up 7 bases, with 18 bases separating them. The CDR3 region is CASSLSGREDYQPQHF. For the CDR3, the DNA is TGTGCCAGCAGCTTGTCGGGCAGGGAGGACTACCAGCCCCAGCATTTT.

The chain recombines TRBV9 with TRBJ2-5; D possibly corresponds to TRBD1 (6 bases). The CDR3 extends over 14 amino acids. Trimming removed 3 bases at V and 7 bases at J, with 16 bases between. The V gene's germline CDR1 is SGDLS and CDR2 YYNGEE. CDR3 region: CASSGQVSRGTQYF. CDR3 DNA: TGTGCCAGCAGCGGACAGGTATCCCGCGGGACCCAGTACTTC.

V gene TRBV28 combines with J gene TRBJ2-4; 14 bases are a match to TRBD2. V gave up 4 bases and J gave up 14 bases; unmatched junction bases: 10. Germline-derived CDR1 and CDR2 are MDHEN and SYDVKM. There are 15 residues in the CDR3. The CDR3 is CASSSGLAGGLLKYF. The DNA of the CDR3 is TGTGCCAGCAGTTCCGGACTAGCGGGGGGACTACTGAAGTACTTC.

The V call is TRBV14, the J call TRBJ2-7, with 8 bases aligning to TRBD1. The CDR3 covers 14 residues. V lost 5 bases to trimming and J lost 2 bases; unmatched junction nucleotides: 5. Germline lookup yields CDR1 SGHDN and CDR2 FVKESK. CDR3 nucleotides: TGTGCCAGCAGCACGGGACAGGCTCCCTACGAGCAGTACTTC. Translated, it gives CASSTGQAPYEQYF.

The chain employs TRBV4-1 and TRBJ1-3; TRBD1 is a possible D gene (6 bases). The CDR3 extends over 15 amino acids. The V gene's germline CDR1 is MGHRA and CDR2 YSYEKL. Deletions cut 0 bases from V and 4 bases from J, with 10 bases between. The CDR3 loop is CASSQDRTEGNTIYF. CDR3 coding DNA: TGCGCCAGCAGCCAAGACCGGACAGAAGGAAACACCATATATTTT.

The chain uses TRBV10-2 and TRBJ2-2; D tentatively reads TRBD1 or TRBD2 (7 bases each). V was pared by 6 bases and J by 4 bases, with 15 bases between. The CDR3 is 15 residues long. In germline, CDR1 is WSHSY, CDR2 SAAADI. CDR3 loop: CASRGRDSITGELFF. The DNA of the CDR3 is TGCGCCAGCAGGGGGAGGGACAGTATCACCGGGGAGCTGTTTTTT.

V usage is TRBV19 and J usage is TRBJ2-2; 9 nucleotides match TRBD1. J lost 7 bases, V lost 6 bases, and 9 bases had no gene match. The germline gives CDR1 LNHDA, CDR2 SQIVND (reference sequence). CDR3 length: 15 residues. The CDR3 DNA reads TGTGCCAGTAGCACCGACAGGGGGTATGGCGGGGAGCTGTTTTTT. Translated: CASSTDRGYGGELFF.

The DNA of the CDR3 is TGTGCCGGCAGGGGGCCGGGCCGCTACACCTTC. It encodes CAGRGPGRYTF. V usage is TRBV10-3 and J usage is TRBJ1-2; 8 nucleotides match TRBD1. The CDR3 spans 11 residues. Germline trimming cut 11 bases from V and 9 bases from J; bases unmatched to any gene: 8. Germline V gene lookup returns CDR1 ENHRY and CDR2 SYGVKD.

The rearrangement links TRBV9 to TRBJ1-2; TRBD1 matches at 7 bases. V lost 5 bases and J lost 7; bases outside the gene matches: 5. CDR1 is SGDLS, CDR2 YYNGEE, per germline. The CDR3 runs 12 residues. The CDR3 DNA reads as TGTGCCAGCAGTACAGGGGCGAGTGGCTACACCTTC. This sequence encodes CASSTGASGYTF.

This clone was observed a handful of times. This sequence joins TRBV19 and TRBJ2-1; D unclear. CDR3 length: 14 amino acids. The germline V gene has CDR1 LNHDA and CDR2 SQIVND (reference sequence). Trimming shortened V by 5 bases and J by 0 bases, and 8 bases separated the two germline ends. The CDR3 reads CASSLAGSYNEQFF. The CDR3 DNA reads as TGTGCCAGTAGTCTCGCAGGCTCCTACAATGAGCAGTTCTTC.

CDR3 nucleotides: TGTGCCAGCAGTTACCCGCCCAATCAGCCCCAGCATTTT. Translating it yields CASSYPPNQPQHF. V usage is TRBV28 and J usage is TRBJ1-5; D is unclear. The CDR3 runs to 13 residues. Germline-derived CDR1 and CDR2 are MDHEN and SYDVKM. V was pared by 4 bases and J by 3 bases, with 7 bases between.

In its sample, this clone was seen a few times. The chain uses TRBV5-1 and TRBJ2-1; possibly TRBD1 for D (6 bases). The CDR3 spans 15 residues. Germline CDR1 reads SGHRS; CDR2 reads YFSETQ. V lost 5 bases and J lost 1, with 13 bases in between. CDR3 region: CASRPVQGSYNEQFF. The CDR3 DNA reads as TGCGCCAGCAGACCGGTTCAGGGGTCCTACAATGAGCAGTTCTTC.

This clone showed up just a few times. The chain recombines TRBV9 with TRBJ2-7; 7 bases match TRBD2. Germline-derived CDR1 and CDR2 are SGDLS and YYNGEE. After removal of 2 bases from V and 3 bases from J, the junction contained 8 bases not matched to a gene. The CDR3 is 15 residues long. CDR3 nucleotides: TGTGCCAGCAGCGTTCTTCCCGGGGGGAGCTACGAGCAGTACTTC. Encoded protein: CASSVLPGGSYEQYF. The full variable domain, with the rest looked up from reference TRBV9 and TRBJ2-7, is DSGVTQTPKHLITATGQRVTLRCSPRSGDLSVYWYQQSLDQGLQFLIQYYNGEERAKGNILERFSAQQFPDLHSELNLSSLELGDSALYFCASSVLPGGSYEQYFGPGTRLTVT.